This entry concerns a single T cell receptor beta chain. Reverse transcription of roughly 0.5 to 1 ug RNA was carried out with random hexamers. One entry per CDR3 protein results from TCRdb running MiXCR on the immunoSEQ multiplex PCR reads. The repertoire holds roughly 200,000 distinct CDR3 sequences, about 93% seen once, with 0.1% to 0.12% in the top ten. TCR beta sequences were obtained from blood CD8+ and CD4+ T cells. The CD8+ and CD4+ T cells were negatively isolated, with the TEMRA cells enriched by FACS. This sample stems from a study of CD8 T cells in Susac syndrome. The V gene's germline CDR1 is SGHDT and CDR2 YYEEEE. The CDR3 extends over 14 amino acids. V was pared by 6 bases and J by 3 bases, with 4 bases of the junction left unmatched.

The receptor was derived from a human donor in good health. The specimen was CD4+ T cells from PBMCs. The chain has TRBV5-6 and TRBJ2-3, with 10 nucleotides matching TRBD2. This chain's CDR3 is CASMPLAGTDTQYF. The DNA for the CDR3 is TGTGCCAGCATGCCACTAGCGGGGACAGATACGCAGTATTTT.